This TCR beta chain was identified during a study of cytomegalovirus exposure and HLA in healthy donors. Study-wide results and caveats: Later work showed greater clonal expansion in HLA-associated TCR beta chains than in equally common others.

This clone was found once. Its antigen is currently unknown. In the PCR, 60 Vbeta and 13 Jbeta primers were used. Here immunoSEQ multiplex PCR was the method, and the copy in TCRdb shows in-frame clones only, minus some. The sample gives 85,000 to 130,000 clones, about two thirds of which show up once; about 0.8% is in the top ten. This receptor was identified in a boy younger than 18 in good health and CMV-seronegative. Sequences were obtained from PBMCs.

CDR3 residues: CASSPLRGTQYF. DNA of the CDR3: TGTGCCAGCAGCCCCCTCCGGGGGACCCAGTACTTC. This chain connects TRBV9 to TRBJ2-5; tentatively, D is TRBD2 (5 bases). Trimming pared 4 bases from V and 7 bases from J, leaving 11 bases between. Germline V gene sequence: CDR1 SGDLS, CDR2 YYNGEE. The CDR3 covers 12 residues.